Listed here are 20 T cell receptor beta chains from one sample, sequenced in a study of T cells in pancreatic ductal adenocarcinoma. Profiled with immunoSEQ multiplex PCR; TCRdb holds only in-frame clones, not every one. The data show roughly 4,700 clones, more than 60% seen once. The selected patients with pancreatic ductal adenocarcinoma had surgery but no neoadjuvant therapy. Sequences were obtained from pancreatic tumor tissue. These receptors were obtained from a human donor with pancreatic ductal adenocarcinoma. The donor label of this sample is uncertain.

Details on this clone: At one end the junction does not follow the germline gene, possibly because of a read error. The V call is TRBV5-1, the J call TRBJ1-2, with 9 bases lining up with TRBD1. Germline V gene lookup returns CDR1 SGHRS and CDR2 YFSETQ. CDR3 length: 13 amino acids. For the CDR3, the DNA is TGCGCCAGCAGCTTAACAGGGGGCCCGCATTCCGCCTTC. Translating it yields CASSLTGGPHSAF. Variable domain in full (rest from reference TRBV5-1 and TRBJ1-2): KAGVTQTPRYLIKTRGQQVTLSCSPISGHRSVSWYQQTPGQGLQFLFEYFSETQRNKGNFPGRFSGRQFSNSRSEMNVSTLELGDSALYLCASSLTGGPHSAFGSGTRLTVV.

The chain is built from TRBV19 and TRBJ2-5, with unresolved D. V was clipped by 0 bases and J by 5 bases, with 1 base between them. The CDR3 sequence is 11 residues long. Germline lookup yields CDR1 LNHDA and CDR2 SQIVND (reference sequence). CDR3 sequence (DNA): TGTGCCAGTAGTATAGATGAGACCCAGTACTTC. This codes for CASSIDETQYF.

The gene calls are TRBV28 and TRBJ2-1; 14 positions agree with TRBD2. Trimming cost V 3 bases and J 0 bases; bases outside gene matches: 1. Germline CDR1 and CDR2: MDHEN and SYDVKM. The CDR3 is 17 residues long. The CDR3 is CASSLTSGRASYNEQFF. The CDR3 coding sequence is TGTGCCAGCAGTTTGACTAGCGGGAGGGCCTCCTACAATGAGCAGTTCTTC.

Within the sample, this clone is large. This chain connects TRBV7-6 to TRBJ2-7; TRBD1 agrees at 9 bases. The CDR3 extends over 14 amino acids. Trimming cost V 5 bases and J 4 bases; bases outside gene matches: 6. CDR1 is SGHVS, CDR2 FNYEAQ, per germline. The CDR3 sequence is CASSAGTGLYEQYF. Written as DNA, the CDR3 is TGTGCCAGCAGCGCGGGGACAGGGTTGTACGAGCAGTACTTC.

This clone rates as large. The CDR3 loop is CASSWGGPYEQYF. CDR3 nucleotides: TGTGCCAGCAGCTGGGGGGGTCCCTACGAGCAGTACTTC. The chain is built from TRBV7-6 and TRBJ2-7; 7 nucleotides align to TRBD2. The CDR3 contains 13 residues. The V segment lost 4 bases and the J segment 2 bases; nucleotides outside the gene matches: 2. The V gene's germline CDR1 is SGHVS and CDR2 FNYEAQ.

A remark on this clone: At one of its ends the junction is not consistent with the germline gene, which may arise from a read error. The rearrangement links TRBV10-2 to TRBJ2-1, with TRBD1 matching over 8 bases. The CDR3 contains 15 residues. Germline lookup yields CDR1 WSHSY and CDR2 SAAADI. The CDR3 reads CASSLRQGQSNGQFF. Here the CDR3 DNA reads TGCGCCAGCAGCCTGAGACAGGGGCAGTCCAATGGGCAGTTCTTC.

This chain joins TRBV9 and TRBJ1-2, with a weak D call TRBD1 (5 bases). The germline V gene encodes CDR1 SGDLS and CDR2 YYNGEE. Trimming removed 2 bases at V and 7 bases at J, with 21 bases between. The CDR3 is made up of 16 amino acids. The CDR3 coding sequence is TGTGCCAGCAGCGTTGAGTTGCTTCGACAAGACAGTGGCTACACCTTC. It yields the protein CASSVELLRQDSGYTF.

The chain links TRBV18 to TRBJ1-2, with 8 bases lining up with TRBD1. CDR3 length: 16 residues. V trimming: 0 bases; J trimming: 1 base; junction bases outside the gene matches: 4. In germline, CDR1 is KGHSH, CDR2 LQKENI. Here the CDR3 reads CASSPPNRGFNYGYTF. The CDR3 DNA is TGTGCCAGCTCACCACCTAACAGGGGGTTTAACTATGGCTACACCTTC.

The rearrangement links TRBV21-1 to TRBJ2-4; the table's TRBD1 call for D was not verified on the DNA. TRBV21-1 has pseudogene status. This CDR3 comprises 19 residues. CDR3 region: CASSKGRFRDRGTKNIQYF. DNA of the CDR3: TGTGCCAGCAGCAAAGGGAGATTCCGGGACAGGGGAACCAAAAACATTCAGTACTTC.

This chain connects TRBV30 to TRBJ2-1; no clear D. Per germline, CDR1 GTSNPN and CDR2 SVGIG (reference sequence). The length of the CDR3 is 13 residues. Deletions cut 2 bases from V and 5 bases from J, with 10 bases between. CDR3 in amino acids: CAWSRLWHNEQFF. CDR3 nucleotides: TGTGCCTGGAGTCGTTTGTGGCACAATGAGCAGTTCTTC.

The rearrangement joins TRBV10-2 to TRBJ2-7; D is unclear. V lost 4 bases to trimming and J lost 4 bases, with 11 bases between them. The germline CDR1 and CDR2 sequences are WSHSY and SAAADI. The CDR3 loop spans 13 amino acids. CDR3 coding DNA: TGCGCCAGCAGTGGTCGGGTCGCTTACGAGCAGTACTTC. As protein: CASSGRVAYEQYF.

The chain is built from TRBV19 and TRBJ2-7; D gene uncertain. V lost 0 bases to trimming and J lost 0 bases, with 12 bases between them. The CDR3 is made up of 16 amino acids. CDR1 is LNHDA and CDR2 is SQIVND in the germline V gene (reference sequence). The CDR3 region is CASSIDGRQSSYEQYF. Written as DNA, the CDR3 is TGTGCCAGTAGTATAGATGGCAGGCAGAGCTCCTACGAGCAGTACTTC.

The CDR3 nucleotides read TGCGCCAGCAGCTTTTGGACCGGGACTAGCGGGAGGCGGGGACCCTACAATGAGCAGTTCTTC. It specifies CASSFWTGTSGRRGPYNEQFF. This sequence joins TRBV5-1 and TRBJ2-1; 15 bases are shared with TRBD2. In germline, CDR1 is SGHRS, CDR2 YFSETQ. The junction had 14 bases not matched to a gene; V was cut back by 2 bases and J by 2 bases. The CDR3 covers 21 residues.

This clone was seen only once. This chain links TRBV6-6 with TRBJ1-5; D remains ambiguous. This CDR3 comprises 15 residues. Between the trimmed V and J ends, which lost 3 bases and 2 bases, there was a span of 11 bases. Germline lookup yields CDR1 MNHNY and CDR2 SVGAGI (reference sequence). The CDR3 is CASSYPPVGNQPQHF. The CDR3 nucleotides are TGTGCCAGCAGTTATCCGCCCGTTGGCAATCAGCCCCAGCATTTT.

The chain has TRBV2 and TRBJ2-1; 9 nucleotides align to TRBD1. After removal of 9 bases from V and 0 bases from J, the junction contained 12 bases not matched to a gene. The CDR3 has 17 amino acids. In germline, CDR1 is SNHLY, CDR2 FYNNEI. The CDR3 nucleotides read TGTGCCAGTCTACCGGGACAGGGCTTAAGCTCCTACAATGAGCAGTTCTTC. Its protein product is CASLPGQGLSSYNEQFF.

The rearrangement uses TRBV5-8 and TRBJ2-3; D perhaps matches TRBD1 (6 bases). The V end was cut by 0 bases, the J end by 0 bases, with 8 bases between. The CDR3 totals 15 residues. CDR1 and CDR2 from the germline V gene are SGHTS and YDEGEE. The CDR3 DNA is TGTGCCAGCAGCTTGGCAGGGGCGAGCACAGATACGCAGTATTTT. This codes for CASSLAGASTDTQYF.

The rearrangement uses TRBV19 and TRBJ2-1; D gene uncertain. Between the trimmed V and J ends, which lost 5 bases and 0 bases, there was a span of 8 bases. The CDR3 spans 14 residues. The germline gives CDR1 LNHDA, CDR2 SQIVND (reference sequence). The CDR3 sequence: CASSGGGSYNEQFF. The CDR3 DNA reads as TGTGCCAGTAGTGGTGGTGGCTCCTACAATGAGCAGTTCTTC.

The genes are TRBV5-4 and TRBJ2-7; TRBD1 matches 7 bases. V shed 4 bases and J 6 bases; nucleotides not matched to a gene: 13. This CDR3 spans 15 amino acids. Germline V gene data show CDR1 as SGHNT and CDR2 as YYREEE (reference sequence). The chain's CDR3 is CASSGPGQRQGEQYF. The CDR3 nucleotides read TGTGCCAGCAGCGGACCGGGACAGAGACAGGGCGAGCAGTACTTC.

The rearrangement uses TRBV19 and TRBJ1-5; 9 nucleotides agree with TRBD1. This CDR3 has 17 amino acids. V trimming: 5 bases; J trimming: 1 base; junction bases outside the gene matches: 9. The germline CDR1 and CDR2 sequences are LNHDA and SQIVND (reference sequence). Here the CDR3 reads CASSFRQGGRSNQPQHF. The CDR3 bases are TGTGCCAGTAGTTTTCGACAGGGGGGACGAAGCAATCAGCCCCAGCATTTT. Full variable domain (outside the CDR3, taken from reference TRBV19 and TRBJ1-5): DGGITQSPKYLFRKEGQNVTLSCEQNLNHDAMYWYRQDPGQGLRLIYYSQIVNDFQKGDIAEGYSVSREKKESFPLTVTSAQKNPTAFYLCASSFRQGGRSNQPQHFGDGTRLSIL.

The chain combines TRBV4-1 with TRBJ2-3; 10 positions match TRBD2. Germline V CDR1 and CDR2: MGHRA, YSYEKL. The CDR3 runs to 20 residues. J lost 3 bases, V lost 0 bases, and 15 bases had no gene match. The CDR3 DNA follows: TGCGCCAGCAGCCAAGATAGGCTAGCGGGGGACTTGAGATATACAGATACGCAGTATTTT. Its protein is CASSQDRLAGDLRYTDTQYF.